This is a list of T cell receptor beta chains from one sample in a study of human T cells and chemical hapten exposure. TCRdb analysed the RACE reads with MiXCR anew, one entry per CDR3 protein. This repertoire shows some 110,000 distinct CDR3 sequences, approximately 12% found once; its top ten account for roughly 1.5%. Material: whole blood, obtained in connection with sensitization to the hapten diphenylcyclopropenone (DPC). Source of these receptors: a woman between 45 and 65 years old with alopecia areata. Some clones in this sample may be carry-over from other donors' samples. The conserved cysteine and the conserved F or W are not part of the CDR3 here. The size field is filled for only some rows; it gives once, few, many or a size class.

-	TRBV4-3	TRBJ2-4	ASSPSRSPSGNIQY
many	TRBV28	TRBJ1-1	ASSFSRRSTEAF
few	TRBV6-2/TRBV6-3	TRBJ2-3	ASSYLRGGQRDTDTQY
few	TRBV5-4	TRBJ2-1	ASSLFGTSGGYNEQF
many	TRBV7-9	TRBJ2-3	ASSLLAGGRTDTQY
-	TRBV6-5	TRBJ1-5	ASRKDRGTYQPQH
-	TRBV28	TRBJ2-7	ASTENRAEQY
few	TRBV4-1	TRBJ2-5	ASSQEGDQETQY
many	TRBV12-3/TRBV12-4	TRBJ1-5	ASSFQTGNQPQH
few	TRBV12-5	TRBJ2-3	ASGFGHVDTQY
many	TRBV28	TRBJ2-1	ASSLAGESNEQF
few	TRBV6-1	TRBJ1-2	ASRERGRTLGLNYGYT
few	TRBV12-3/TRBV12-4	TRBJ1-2	ASSFEVGTGGYT
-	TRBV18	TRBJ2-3	ASSPRLQDSTDTQY
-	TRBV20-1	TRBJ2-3	SASRNTQY
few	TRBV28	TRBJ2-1	ASSLQRGQEF
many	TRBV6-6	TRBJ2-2	ASSYSTGELF
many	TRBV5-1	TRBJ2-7	ASRDGDTTYEQY
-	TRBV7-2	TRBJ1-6	ASSSPNSPLH
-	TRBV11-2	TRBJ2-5	ASSLDAAIQETQY
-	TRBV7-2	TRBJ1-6	ASSLSLSVRGSPLH
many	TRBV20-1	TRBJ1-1	SASRVDTEAF
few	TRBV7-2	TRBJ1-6	ASSLTTAANSPLH
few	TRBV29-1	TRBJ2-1	SVPRAGGYYNEQF
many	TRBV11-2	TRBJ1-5	ASSLSGPADSNQPQH
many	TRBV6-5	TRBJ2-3	ASSLYGVPQY
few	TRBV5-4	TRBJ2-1	ASSGPYAGVGEQF
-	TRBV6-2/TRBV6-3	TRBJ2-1	ASRSYQRGAYNEQF
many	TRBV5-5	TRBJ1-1	ASSLVIVAGTEAF
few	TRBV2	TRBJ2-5	ASSEQIQY
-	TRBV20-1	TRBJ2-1	SAGKGDNEQF
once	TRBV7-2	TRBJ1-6	ASSPPNSGDSPLH
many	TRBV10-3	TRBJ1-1	AISLRGGAGVNTEAF
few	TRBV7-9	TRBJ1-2	ASSPLRNDGYT
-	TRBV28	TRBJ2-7	ASLQGGIGKY
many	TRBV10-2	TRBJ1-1	ASSEQGRTEAF
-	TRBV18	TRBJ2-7	ASSKAGLIRPAYEQY
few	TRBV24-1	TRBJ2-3	ATSDQPSTDTQY
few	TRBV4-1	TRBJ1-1	ASSLSGRFTLNTEAF
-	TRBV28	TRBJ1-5	ASSLLLPNQPQH